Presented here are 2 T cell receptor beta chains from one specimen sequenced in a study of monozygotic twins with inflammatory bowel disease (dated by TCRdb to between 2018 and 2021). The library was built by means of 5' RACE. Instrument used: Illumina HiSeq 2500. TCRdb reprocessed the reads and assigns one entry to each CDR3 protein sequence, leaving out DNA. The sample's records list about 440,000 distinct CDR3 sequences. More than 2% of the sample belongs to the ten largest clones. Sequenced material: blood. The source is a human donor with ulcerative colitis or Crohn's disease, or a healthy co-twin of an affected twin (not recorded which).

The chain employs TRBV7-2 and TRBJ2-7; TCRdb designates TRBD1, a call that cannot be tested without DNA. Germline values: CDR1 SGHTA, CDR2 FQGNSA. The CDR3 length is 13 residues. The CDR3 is CASSSDRNYEQYF.

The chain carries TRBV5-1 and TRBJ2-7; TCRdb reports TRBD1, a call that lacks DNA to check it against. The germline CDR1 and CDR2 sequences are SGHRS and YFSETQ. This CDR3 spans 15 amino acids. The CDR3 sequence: CASSPGGGNYYEQYF.